The clone carrying this T cell receptor beta chain was detected only a few times. MiXCR was run by TCRdb on the RACE reads, yielding one entry per CDR3 protein. Among about 180,000 distinct CDR3 sequences listed, approximately 31% were seen once. This record belongs to a study of human T cells and chemical hapten exposure. Germline-derived CDR1 and CDR2 are SGHVS and FNYEAQ. The CDR3 extends over 15 amino acids. V shed 5 bases and J 5 bases; nucleotides not matched to a gene: 9. Time point reported: pre-sensitization, week 0. Treatment specified: therapeutic diphenylcyclopropenone sensitization with weekly scalp DPC.

This chain joins TRBV7-6 and TRBJ2-3, with TRBD1 identical over 8 bases. Source: whole blood, taken in connection with sensitization to the hapten diphenylcyclopropenone (DPC). The source is a woman aged 25 to 39 with alopecia areata. Some clones in this sample may be carry-over from other donors' samples. The CDR3 DNA sequence: TGTGCCAGCAGCCTCTCGGCAGGGGGCGTAGATACGCAGTATTTT. Translated, it gives CASSLSAGGVDTQYF.